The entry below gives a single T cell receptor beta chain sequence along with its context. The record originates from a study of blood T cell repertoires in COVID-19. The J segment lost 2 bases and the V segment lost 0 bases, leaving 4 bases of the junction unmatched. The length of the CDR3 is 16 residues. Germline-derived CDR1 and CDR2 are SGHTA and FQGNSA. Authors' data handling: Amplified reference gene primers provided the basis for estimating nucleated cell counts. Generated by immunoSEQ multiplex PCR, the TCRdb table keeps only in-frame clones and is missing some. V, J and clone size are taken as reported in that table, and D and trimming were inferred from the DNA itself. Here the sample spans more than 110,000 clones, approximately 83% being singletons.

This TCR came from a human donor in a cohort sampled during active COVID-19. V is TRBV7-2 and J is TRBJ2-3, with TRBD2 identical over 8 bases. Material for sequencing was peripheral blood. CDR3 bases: TGTGCCAGCAGCTTAGCAATAGCGGGGCCCACAGATACGCAGTATTTT. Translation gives CASSLAIAGPTDTQYF.